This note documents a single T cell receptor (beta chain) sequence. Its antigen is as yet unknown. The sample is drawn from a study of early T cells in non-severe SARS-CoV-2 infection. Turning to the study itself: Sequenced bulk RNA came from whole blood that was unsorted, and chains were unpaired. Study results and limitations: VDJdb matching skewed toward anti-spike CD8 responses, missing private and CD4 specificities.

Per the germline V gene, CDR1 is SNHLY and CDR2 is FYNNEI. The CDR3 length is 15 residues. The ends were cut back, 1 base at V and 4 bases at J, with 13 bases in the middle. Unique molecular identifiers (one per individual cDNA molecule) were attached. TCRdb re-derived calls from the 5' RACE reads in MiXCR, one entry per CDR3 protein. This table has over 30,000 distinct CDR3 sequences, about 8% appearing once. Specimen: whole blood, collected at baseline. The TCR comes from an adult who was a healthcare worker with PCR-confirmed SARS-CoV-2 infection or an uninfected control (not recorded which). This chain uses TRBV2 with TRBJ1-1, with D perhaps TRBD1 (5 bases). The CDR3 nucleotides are TGTGCCAGCAGTGAAGGGGAGGGGCAGGGCACTGAAGCTTTCTTT. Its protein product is CASSEGEGQGTEAFF.